The clone carrying this TCR beta chain appeared once. This sample is drawn from a study of TIL therapy for anti-PD-1-resistant metastatic lung cancer. The CDR3 is 15 amino acids. CDR1 and CDR2 (germline): LGHDT, YNNKEL (reference sequence). V was shortened by 3 bases and J by 0 bases, with 9 bases between the two germline ends. This sample's time point: pre-treatment sample, taken before nivolumab and TIL therapy. Pleural nodules or supraclavicular lymph nodes made up most of the excised metastases sampled. The immunoSEQ assay was v3. Assay: immunoSEQ multiplex PCR; the TCRdb copy retains only in-frame clones and omits some. The sample has under 7,500 clones; around 57% are singletons.

Specimen: tumor tissue, collected at baseline. This TCR was sampled from a person aged 30 to 80 with non-small cell lung cancer. The chain links TRBV3-1 (or the pseudogene TRBV3-2) to TRBJ2-4; D not resolved. For the CDR3, the DNA is TGTGCCAGCAGCCACCCGGTTGTAGCCAAAAACATTCAGTACTTC. As protein: CASSHPVVAKNIQYF.